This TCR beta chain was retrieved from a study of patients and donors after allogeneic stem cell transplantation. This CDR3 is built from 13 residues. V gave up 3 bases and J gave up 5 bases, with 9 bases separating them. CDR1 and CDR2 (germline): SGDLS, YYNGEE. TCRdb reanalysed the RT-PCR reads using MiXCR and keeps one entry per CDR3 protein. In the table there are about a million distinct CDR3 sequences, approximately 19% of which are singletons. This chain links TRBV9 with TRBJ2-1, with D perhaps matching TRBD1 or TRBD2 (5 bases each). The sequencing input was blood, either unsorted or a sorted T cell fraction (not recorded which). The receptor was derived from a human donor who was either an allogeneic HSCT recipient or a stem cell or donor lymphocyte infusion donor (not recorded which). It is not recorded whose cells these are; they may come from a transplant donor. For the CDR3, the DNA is TGTGCCAGCAGCGGGGGACCAAACAATGAGCAGTTCTTC. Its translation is CASSGGPNNEQFF.